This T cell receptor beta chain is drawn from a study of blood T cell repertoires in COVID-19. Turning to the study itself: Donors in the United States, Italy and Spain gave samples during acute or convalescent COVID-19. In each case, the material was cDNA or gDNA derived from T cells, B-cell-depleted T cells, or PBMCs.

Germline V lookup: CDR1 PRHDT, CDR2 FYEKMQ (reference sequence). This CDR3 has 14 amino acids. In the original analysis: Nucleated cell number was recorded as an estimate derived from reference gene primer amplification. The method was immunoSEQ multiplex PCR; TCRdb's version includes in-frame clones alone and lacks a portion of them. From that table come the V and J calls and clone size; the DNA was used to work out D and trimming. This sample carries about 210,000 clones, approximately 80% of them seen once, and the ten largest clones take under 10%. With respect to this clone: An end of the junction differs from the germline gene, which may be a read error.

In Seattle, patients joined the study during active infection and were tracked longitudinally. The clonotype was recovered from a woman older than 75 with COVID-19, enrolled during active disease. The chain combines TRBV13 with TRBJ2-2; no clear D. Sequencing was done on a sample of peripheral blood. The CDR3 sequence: CASSFGANTGELFF. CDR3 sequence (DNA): TGTGCCAGCAGCTTCGGTGCGAATACCGGGGAGCTGTTTTTT.